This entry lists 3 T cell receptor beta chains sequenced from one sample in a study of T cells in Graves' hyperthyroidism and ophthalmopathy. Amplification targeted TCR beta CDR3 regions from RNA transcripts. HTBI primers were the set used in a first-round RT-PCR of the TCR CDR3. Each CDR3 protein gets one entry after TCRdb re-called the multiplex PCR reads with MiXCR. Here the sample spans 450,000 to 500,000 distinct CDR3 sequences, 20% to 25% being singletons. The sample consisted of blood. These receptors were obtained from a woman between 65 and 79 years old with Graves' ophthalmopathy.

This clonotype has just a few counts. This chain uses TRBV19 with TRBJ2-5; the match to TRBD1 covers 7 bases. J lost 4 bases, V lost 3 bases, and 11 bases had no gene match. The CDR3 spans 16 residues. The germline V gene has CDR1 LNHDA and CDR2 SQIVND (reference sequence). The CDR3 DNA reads TGTGCCAGTAGTATCTCCGGGACAGCGAAGGGAGAGACCCAGTACTTC. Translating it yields CASSISGTAKGETQYF.

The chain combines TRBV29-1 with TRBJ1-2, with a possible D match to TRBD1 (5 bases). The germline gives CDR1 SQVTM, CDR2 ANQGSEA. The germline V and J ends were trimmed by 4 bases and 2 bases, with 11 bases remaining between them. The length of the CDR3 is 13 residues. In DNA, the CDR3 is TGCAGCGTTGTTCCGGAGGGGAACTATGGCTACACCTTC. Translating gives CSVVPEGNYGYTF.

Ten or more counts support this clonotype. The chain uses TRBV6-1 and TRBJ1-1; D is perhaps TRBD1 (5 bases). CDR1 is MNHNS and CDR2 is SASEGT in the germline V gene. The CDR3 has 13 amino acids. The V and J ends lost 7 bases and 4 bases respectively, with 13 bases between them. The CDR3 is CASTWGGGTEAFF. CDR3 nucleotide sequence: TGTGCCAGCACCTGGGGGGGGGGCACTGAAGCTTTCTTT.